The subject of this entry is one TCR beta chain. Together with a sample-barcoded 5' primer, a J-beta primer mix was included in a second PCR lasting roughly 7 to 11 cycles. TCRdb recomputed calls from the 5' RACE reads with MiXCR, one row per CDR3 protein. The sample has approximately 1,000,000 distinct CDR3 sequences, 40% to 45% seen once; the top ten hold about 19%. The data derive from a study of blood T cells in healthy people across ages. With 7 bases removed from V and 2 bases from J, the gap between germline ends came to 11 bases. CDR1 is SQVTM and CDR2 is ANQGSEA in the germline V gene. CDR3 length: 13 residues.

The rearrangement joins TRBV29-1 to TRBJ2-2; perhaps TRBD1 as D (5 bases). The TCR originated in an older woman in good health. The sample consisted of blood. The CDR3 nucleotides read TGCAGCGCGGACATTTTAAACACCGGGGAGCTGTTTTTT. This gives the protein CSADILNTGELFF.